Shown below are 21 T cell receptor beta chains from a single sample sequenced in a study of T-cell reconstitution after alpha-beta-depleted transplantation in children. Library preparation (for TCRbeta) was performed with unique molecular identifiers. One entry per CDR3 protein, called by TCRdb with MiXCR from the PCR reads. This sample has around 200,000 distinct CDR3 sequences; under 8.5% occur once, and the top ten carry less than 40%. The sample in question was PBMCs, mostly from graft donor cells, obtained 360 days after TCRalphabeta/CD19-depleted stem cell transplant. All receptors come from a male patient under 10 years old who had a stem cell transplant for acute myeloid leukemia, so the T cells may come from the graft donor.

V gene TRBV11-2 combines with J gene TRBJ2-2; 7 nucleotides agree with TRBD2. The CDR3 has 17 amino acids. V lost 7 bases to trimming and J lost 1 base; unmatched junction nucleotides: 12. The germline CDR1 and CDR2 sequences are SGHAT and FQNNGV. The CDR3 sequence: CASTLISVAGNTGELFF. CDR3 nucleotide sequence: TGTGCCAGCACCCTTATTTCGGTAGCGGGGAACACCGGGGAGCTGTTTTTT.

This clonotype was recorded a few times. CDR3 sequence reads: CASSVARAGALLSYEQYV. The CDR3 DNA reads as TGTGCCAGCAGCGTAGCCCGAGCGGGGGCCCTTCTCTCCTACGAGCAGTACGTC. The V gene is TRBV9, the J gene TRBJ2-7, with 8 bases identical to TRBD2. CDR1 is SGDLS and CDR2 is YYNGEE in the germline V gene. J was trimmed by 0 bases and V by 0 bases; bases with no gene match: 11. The CDR3 is 18 residues long.

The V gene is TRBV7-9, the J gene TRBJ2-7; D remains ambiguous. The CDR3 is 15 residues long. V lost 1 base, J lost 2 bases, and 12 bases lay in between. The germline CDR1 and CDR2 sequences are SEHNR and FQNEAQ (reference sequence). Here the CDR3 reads CASSLGIGLTYEQYF. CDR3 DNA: TGTGCCAGCAGCTTAGGGATCGGGTTAACCTACGAGCAGTACTTC. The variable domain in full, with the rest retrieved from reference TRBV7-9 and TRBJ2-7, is DTGVSQNPRHKITKRGQNVTFRCDPISEHNRLYWYRQTLGQGPEFLTYFQNEAQLEKSRLLSDRFSAERPKGSFSTLEIQRTEQGDSAMYLCASSLGIGLTYEQYFGPGTRLTVT.

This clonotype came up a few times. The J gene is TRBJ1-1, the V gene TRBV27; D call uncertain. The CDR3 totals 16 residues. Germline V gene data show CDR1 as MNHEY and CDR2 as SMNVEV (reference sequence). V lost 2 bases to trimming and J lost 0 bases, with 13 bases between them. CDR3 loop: CASSLIWGGMNTEAFF. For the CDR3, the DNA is TGTGCCAGCAGTTTAATCTGGGGAGGCATGAACACTGAAGCTTTCTTT.

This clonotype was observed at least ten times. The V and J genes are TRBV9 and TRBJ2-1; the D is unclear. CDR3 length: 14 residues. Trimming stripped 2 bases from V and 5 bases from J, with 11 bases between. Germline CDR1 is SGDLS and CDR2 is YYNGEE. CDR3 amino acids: CASSVELNNNEQFF. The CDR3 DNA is TGTGCCAGCAGCGTCGAACTAAACAACAATGAGCAGTTCTTC. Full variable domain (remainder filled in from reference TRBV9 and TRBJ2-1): DSGVTQTPKHLITATGQRVTLRCSPRSGDLSVYWYQQSLDQGLQFLIQYYNGEERAKGNILERFSAQQFPDLHSELNLSSLELGDSALYFCASSVELNNNEQFFGPGTRLTVL.

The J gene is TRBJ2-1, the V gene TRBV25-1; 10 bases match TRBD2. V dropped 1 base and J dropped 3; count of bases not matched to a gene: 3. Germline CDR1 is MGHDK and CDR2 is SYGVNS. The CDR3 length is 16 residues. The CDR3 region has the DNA TGTGCCAGCAGTGAATGGGCTAGCGGGAGCTACAATGAGCAGTTCTTC. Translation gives CASSEWASGSYNEQFF.

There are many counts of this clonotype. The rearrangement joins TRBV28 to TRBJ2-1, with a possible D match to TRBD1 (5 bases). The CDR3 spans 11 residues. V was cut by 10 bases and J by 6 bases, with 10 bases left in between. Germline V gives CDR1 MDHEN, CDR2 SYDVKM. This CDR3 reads CATGQGNEQFF. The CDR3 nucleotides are TGTGCCACCGGTCAGGGCAATGAGCAGTTCTTC.

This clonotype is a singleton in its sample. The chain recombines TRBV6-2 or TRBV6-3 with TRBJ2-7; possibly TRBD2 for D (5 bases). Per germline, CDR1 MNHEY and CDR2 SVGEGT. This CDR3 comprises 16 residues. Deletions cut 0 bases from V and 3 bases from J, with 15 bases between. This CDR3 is CASSYSIGRRDYEQYF. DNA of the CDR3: TGTGCCAGCAGTTACTCGATAGGCCGCCGGGACTACGAGCAGTACTTC.

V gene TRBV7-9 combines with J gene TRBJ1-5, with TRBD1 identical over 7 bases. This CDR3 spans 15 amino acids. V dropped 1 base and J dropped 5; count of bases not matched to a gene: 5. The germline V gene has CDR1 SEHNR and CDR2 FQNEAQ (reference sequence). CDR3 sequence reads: CASSLDRGIDQPQHF. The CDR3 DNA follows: TGTGCCAGCAGCTTAGACAGGGGCATCGATCAGCCCCAGCATTTT.

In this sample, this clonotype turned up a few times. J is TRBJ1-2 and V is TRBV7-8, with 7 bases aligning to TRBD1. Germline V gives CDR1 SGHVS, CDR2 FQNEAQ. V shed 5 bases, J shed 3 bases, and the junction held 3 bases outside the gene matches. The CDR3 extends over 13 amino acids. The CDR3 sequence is CASSIGQDYGYTF. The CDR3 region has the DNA TGTGCCAGCAGCATTGGACAGGACTATGGCTACACCTTC.

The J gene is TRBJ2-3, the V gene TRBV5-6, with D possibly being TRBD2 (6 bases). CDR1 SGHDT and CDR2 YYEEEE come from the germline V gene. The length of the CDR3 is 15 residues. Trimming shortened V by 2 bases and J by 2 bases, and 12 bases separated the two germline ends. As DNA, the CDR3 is TGTGCCAGCAGCTTTAGACGGGGGTTCACAGATACGCAGTATTTT. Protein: CASSFRRGFTDTQYF.

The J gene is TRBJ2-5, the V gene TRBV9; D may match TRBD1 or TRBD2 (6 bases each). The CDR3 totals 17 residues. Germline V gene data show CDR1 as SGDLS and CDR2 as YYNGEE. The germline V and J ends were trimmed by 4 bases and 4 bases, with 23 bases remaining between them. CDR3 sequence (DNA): TGTGCCAGCAGCCCGAGTCGGGTTTACGAGGGGGGAGAGACCCAGTACTTC. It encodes CASSPSRVYEGGETQYF.

CDR3 amino acids: CASLAVEVNTEAFF. The CDR3 DNA reads as TGTGCCAGCCTTGCAGTCGAAGTGAACACTGAAGCTTTCTTT. The rearrangement links TRBV19 to TRBJ1-1; D is undetermined. The V gene's germline CDR1 is LNHDA and CDR2 SQIVND (reference sequence). Between the trimmed V and J ends, which lost 9 bases and 0 bases, there was a span of 14 bases. The CDR3 runs to 14 residues. The variable domain in full, completed from reference TRBV19 and TRBJ1-1, reads DGGITQSPKYLFRKEGQNVTLSCEQNLNHDAMYWYRQDPGQGLRLIYYSQIVNDFQKGDIAEGYSVSREKKESFPLTVTSAQKNPTAFYLCASLAVEVNTEAFFGQGTRLTVV.

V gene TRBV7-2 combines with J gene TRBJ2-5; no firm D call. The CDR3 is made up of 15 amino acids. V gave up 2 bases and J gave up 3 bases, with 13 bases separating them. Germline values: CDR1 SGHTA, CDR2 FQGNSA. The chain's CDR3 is CASSLPGRLKETQYF. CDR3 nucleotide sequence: TGTGCCAGCAGCTTACCAGGCAGGCTTAAAGAGACCCAGTACTTC.

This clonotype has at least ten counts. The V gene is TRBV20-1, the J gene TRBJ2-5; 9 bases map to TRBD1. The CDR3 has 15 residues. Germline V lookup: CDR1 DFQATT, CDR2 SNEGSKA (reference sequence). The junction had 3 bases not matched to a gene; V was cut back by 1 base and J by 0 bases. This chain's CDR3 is CSARGDRAHQETQYF. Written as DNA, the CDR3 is TGCAGTGCTAGAGGGGACAGGGCCCACCAAGAGACCCAGTACTTC.

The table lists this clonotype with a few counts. The CDR3 here is CASANRGGIETQYF. CDR3 DNA sequence: TGTGCCAGCGCGAACAGGGGTGGGATTGAGACCCAGTACTTC. The chain links TRBV12-3 or TRBV12-4 to TRBJ2-5; 7 bases align to TRBD1. V lost 8 bases, J lost 5 bases, and 11 bases stayed unmatched. This CDR3 is built from 14 residues.

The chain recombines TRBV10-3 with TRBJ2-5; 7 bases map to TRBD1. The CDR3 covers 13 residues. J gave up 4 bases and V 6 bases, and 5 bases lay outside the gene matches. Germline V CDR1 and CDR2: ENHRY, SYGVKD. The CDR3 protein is CAISLTGVETQYF. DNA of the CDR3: TGTGCCATCAGCCTAACAGGGGTAGAGACCCAGTACTTC.

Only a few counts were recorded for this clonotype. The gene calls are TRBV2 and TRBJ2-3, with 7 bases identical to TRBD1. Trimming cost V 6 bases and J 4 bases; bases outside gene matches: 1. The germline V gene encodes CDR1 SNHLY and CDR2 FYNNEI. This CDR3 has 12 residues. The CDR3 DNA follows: TGTGCCAGCAGACAGGGGCCAGATACGCAGTATTTT. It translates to CASRQGPDTQYF.

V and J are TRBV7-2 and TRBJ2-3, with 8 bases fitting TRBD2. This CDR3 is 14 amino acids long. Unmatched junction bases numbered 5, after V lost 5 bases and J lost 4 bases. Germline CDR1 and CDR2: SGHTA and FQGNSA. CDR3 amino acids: CASSGRGAPDTQYF. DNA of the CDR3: TGTGCCAGCAGCGGGCGGGGGGCCCCAGATACGCAGTATTTT.

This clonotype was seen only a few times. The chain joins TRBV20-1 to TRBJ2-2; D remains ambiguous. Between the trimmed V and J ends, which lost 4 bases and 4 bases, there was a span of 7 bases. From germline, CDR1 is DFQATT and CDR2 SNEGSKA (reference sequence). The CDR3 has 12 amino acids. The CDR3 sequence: CSATRVTGELFF. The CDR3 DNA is TGCAGTGCTACAAGGGTCACCGGGGAGCTGTTTTTT.

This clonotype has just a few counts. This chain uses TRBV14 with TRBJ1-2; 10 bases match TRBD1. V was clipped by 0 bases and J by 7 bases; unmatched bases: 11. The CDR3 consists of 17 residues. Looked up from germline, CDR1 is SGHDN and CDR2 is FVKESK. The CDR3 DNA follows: TGTGCCAGCAGCCAAGAAGGTGGGACAGGGGCGGCGTCTGGCTACACCTTC. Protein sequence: CASSQEGGTGAASGYTF.